This TCR beta chain was captured by sequencing in a study of OX40 agonist ivuxolimab in advanced cancers. Points on this clone: Its target is unknown.

Trimming took off 3 bases at V and 5 bases at J, with 16 bases between the two ends. In germline, CDR1 is KGHSH, CDR2 LQKENI. The CDR3 is made up of 15 amino acids. General observations from the study: Certain nonresponders additionally had low normalized T-cell clonal expansion.

Produced via immunoSEQ multiplex PCR; TCRdb's table is partial and in-frame only. The sample contains more than 70,000 clones, 75% to 95% of which appear only once. The TCR was taken from an adult with an advanced solid tumor such as melanoma, head and neck, liver or kidney cancer. The input for sequencing was CD4+ or CD8+ T cells sorted from blood, taken in a trial of the OX40 agonist ivuxolimab. The chain has TRBV18 and TRBJ2-5; D possibly uses TRBD1 or TRBD2 (6 bases each). The CDR3 DNA sequence: TGTGCCAGCTCACCGAGTGGCGGGGACACCGAGACCCAGTACTTC. Encoded protein: CASSPSGGDTETQYF.